The sequence of this TCR beta chain was determined in a study of post-analysis software for immune sequencing data. Study-wide results and limits: Those samples that were prepared in the same batch co-clustered strongly by F measure. There were roughly 5 TRBV segments more frequent in patients than controls, and TRBV5-6, TRBV5-1 and TRBV20-1 were among them. Multiple sclerosis was associated with a significant reduction in normalized Chao1 diversity relative to controls.

In germline, CDR1 is SGHRS, CDR2 YFSETQ. CDR3 length: 16 residues. Trimming removed 4 bases at V and 0 bases at J, with 17 bases between. Comments on this clonotype: Its antigen is as yet unknown.

Each TCR beta cDNA library carried unique molecular identifiers. The authors obtained some 500,000 cDNA molecules from around 1 to 9.1 million T cells. TCRdb called the PCR reads again in MiXCR, with one record for every CDR3 protein. The table lists about 430,000 distinct CDR3 sequences, 35% to 45% of them singletons. This TCR was recovered from a girl aged 2 to 10 with multiple sclerosis. The gene calls are TRBV5-1 and TRBJ2-7, with a weak D call TRBD1 (6 bases). Sequenced material: blood. Here the CDR3 DNA reads TGCGCCAGCAGCGCCATCTCAGGGGTGCCCTCCTACGAGCAGTACTTC. Its protein is CASSAISGVPSYEQYF.